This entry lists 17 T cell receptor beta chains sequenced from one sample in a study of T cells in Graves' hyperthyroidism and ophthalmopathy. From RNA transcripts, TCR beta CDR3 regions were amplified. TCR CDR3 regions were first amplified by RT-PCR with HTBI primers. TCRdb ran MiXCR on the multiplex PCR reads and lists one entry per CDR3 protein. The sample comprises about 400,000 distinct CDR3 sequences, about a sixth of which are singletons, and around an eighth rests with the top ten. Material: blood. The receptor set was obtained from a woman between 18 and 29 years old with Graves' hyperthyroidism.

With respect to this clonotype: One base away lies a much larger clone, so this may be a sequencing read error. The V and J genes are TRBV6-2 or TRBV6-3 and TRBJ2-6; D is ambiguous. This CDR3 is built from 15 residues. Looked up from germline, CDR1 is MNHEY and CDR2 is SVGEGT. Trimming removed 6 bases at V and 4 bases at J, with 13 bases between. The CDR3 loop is CASRNRDPGANVLTF. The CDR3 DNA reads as TGTGCCAGCAGAAACAGAGACCCAGGGGCCAACGTCCTGACTTTC.

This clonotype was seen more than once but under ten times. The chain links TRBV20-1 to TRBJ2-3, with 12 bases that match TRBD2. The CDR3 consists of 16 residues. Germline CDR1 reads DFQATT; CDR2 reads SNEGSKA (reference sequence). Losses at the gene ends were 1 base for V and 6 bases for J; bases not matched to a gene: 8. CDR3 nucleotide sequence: TGCAGTGCTAGAGCCCGGACTAGCGGGATTAGCGATACGCAGTATTTT. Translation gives CSARARTSGISDTQYF.

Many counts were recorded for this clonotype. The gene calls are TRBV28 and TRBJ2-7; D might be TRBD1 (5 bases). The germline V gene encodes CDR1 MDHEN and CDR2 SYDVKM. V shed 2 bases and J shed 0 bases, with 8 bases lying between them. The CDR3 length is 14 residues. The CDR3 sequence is CASSLPTDSYEQYF. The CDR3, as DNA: TGTGCCAGCAGTTTACCGACAGACTCCTACGAGCAGTACTTC.

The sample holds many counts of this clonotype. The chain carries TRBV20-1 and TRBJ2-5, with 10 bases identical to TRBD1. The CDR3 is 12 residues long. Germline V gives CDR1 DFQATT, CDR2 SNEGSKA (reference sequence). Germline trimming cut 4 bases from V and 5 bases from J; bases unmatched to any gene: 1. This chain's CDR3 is CSAKGQGETQYF. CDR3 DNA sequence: TGCAGTGCTAAGGGACAGGGGGAGACCCAGTACTTC.

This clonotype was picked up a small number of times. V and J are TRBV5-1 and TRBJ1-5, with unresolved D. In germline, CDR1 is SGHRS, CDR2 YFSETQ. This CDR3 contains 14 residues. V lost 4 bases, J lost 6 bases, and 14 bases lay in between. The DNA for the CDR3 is TGCGCCAGCAGCCCGGACGGACTTCCTCAGCCCCAGCATTTT. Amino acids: CASSPDGLPQPQHF.

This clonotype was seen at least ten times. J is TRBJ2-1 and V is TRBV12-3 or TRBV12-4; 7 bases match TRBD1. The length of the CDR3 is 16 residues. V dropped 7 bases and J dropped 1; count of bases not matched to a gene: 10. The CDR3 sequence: CASTPDRAPSYNEQFF. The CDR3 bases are TGTGCCAGCACCCCTGACAGGGCTCCGTCCTACAATGAGCAGTTCTTC.

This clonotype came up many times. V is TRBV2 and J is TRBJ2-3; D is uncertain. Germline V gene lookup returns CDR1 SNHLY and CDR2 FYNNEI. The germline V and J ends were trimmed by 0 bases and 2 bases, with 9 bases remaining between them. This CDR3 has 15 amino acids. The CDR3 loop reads CASSEAGVNTDTQYF. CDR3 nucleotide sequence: TGTGCCAGCAGTGAAGCTGGGGTAAACACAGATACGCAGTATTTT.

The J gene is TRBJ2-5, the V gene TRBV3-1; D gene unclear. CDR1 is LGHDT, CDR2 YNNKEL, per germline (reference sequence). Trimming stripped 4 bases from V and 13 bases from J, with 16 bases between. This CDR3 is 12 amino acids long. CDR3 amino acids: CASSRRHEKGYF. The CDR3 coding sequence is TGTGCCAGCAGCCGTAGACACGAGAAGGGGTACTTC.

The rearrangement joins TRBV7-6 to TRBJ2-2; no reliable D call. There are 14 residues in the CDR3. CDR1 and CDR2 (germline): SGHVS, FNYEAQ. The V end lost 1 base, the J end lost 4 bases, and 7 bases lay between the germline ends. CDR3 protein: CASSLELGTGELFF. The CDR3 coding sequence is TGTGCCAGCAGCTTAGAATTGGGCACCGGGGAGCTGTTTTTT.

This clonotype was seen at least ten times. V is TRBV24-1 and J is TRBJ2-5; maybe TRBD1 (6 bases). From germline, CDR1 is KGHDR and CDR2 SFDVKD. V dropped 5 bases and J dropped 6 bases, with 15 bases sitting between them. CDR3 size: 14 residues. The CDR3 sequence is CATSGAGDRKTQYF. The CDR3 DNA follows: TGTGCCACCAGTGGGGCAGGGGATAGAAAGACCCAGTACTTC.

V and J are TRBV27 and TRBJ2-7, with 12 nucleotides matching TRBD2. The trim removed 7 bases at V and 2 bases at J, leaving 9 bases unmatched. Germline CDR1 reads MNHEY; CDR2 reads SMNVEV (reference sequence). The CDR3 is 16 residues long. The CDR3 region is CASTSFRTSGTYEQYF. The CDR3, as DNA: TGTGCCAGCACCTCTTTTCGGACTAGCGGGACCTACGAGCAGTACTTC.

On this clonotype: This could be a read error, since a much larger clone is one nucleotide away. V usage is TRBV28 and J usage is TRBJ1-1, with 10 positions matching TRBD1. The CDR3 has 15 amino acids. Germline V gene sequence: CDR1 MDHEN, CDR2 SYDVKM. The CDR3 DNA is TGTGCCAACAGTTTGGGGGGGACAGGGGACACTGAAGCTTTCTTT. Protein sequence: CANSLGGTGDTEAFF.

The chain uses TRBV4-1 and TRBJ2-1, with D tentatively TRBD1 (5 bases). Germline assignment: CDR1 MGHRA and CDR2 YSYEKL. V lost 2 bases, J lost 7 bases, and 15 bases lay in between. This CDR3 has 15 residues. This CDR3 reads CASSQFIMGQNEQFF. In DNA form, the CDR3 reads TGCGCCAGCAGCCAATTCATTATGGGGCAAAATGAGCAGTTCTTC.

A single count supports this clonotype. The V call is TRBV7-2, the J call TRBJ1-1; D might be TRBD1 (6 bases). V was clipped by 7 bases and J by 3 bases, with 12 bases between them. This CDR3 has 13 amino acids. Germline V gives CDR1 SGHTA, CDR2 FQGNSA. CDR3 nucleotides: TGTGCCAGCACCTACGAGGGGGACACTGAAGCTTTCTTT. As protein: CASTYEGDTEAFF. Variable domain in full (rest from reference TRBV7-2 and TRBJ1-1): GAGVSQSPSNKVTEKGKDVELRCDPISGHTALYWYRQSLGQGLEFLIYFQGNSAPDKSGLPSDRFSAERTGGSVSTLTIQRTQQEDSAVYLCASTYEGDTEAFFGQGTRLTVV.

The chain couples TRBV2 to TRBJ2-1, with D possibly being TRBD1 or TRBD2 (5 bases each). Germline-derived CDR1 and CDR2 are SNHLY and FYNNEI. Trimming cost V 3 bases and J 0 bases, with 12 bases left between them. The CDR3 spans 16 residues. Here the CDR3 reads CASSDSWGSSYNEQFF. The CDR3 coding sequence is TGTGCCAGCAGTGACAGTTGGGGGAGCTCCTACAATGAGCAGTTCTTC.

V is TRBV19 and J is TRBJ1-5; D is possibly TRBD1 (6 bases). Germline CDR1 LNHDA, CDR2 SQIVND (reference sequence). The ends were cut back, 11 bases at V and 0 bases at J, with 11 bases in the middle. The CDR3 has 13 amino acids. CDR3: CARDKNSNQPQHF. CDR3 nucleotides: TGTGCCCGGGACAAGAATAGCAATCAGCCCCAGCATTTT.

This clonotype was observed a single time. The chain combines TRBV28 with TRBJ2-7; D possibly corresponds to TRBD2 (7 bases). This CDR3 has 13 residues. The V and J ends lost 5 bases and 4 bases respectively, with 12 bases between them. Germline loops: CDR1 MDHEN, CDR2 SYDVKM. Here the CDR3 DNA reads TGTGCCAGCAGTGGGGGGGGCCAATACGAGCAGTACTTC. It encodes CASSGGGQYEQYF.